This T cell receptor (beta chain) emerged from a study of blood T cell repertoires in COVID-19. Study-level information: Both acute and convalescent COVID-19 samples were obtained from the United States, Italy and Spain.

Study processing details: The authors estimated nucleated cell counts from reference gene primer amplification. The table came from immunoSEQ multiplex PCR; TCRdb's copy has only in-frame clones and leaves some out. V, J and clone size were drawn from that table, and D and trimming were deduced from the DNA. The table has hundreds of thousands of clones, 89% seen once; the top ten hold roughly 1.2%. The CDR3 runs 16 residues. Germline V gene lookup returns CDR1 LNHDA and CDR2 SQIVND (reference sequence). Trimming pared 6 bases from V and 5 bases from J, leaving 22 bases between. The chain combines TRBV19 with TRBJ1-1; maybe TRBD1 (6 bases). The sequenced material came from peripheral blood. The receptor was derived from a man in his forties with acute or convalescent COVID-19. The CDR3 spells CASSYPRGGPGTEAFF. The CDR3 region has the DNA TGTGCCAGTAGCTACCCGCGGGGGGGGCCGGGAACTGAAGCTTTCTTT.